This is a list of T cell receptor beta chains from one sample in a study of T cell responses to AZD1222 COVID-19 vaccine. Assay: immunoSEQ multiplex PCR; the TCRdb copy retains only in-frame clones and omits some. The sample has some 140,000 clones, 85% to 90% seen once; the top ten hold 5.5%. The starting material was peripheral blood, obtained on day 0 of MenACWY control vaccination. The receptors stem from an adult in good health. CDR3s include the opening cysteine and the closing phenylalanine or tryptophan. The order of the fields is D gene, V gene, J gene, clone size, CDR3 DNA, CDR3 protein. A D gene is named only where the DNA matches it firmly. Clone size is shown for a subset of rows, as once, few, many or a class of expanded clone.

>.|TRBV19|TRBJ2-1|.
TGTGCCAGTAGTATGGGGACAAGCAATGAGCAGTTCTTC
CASSMGTSNEQFF
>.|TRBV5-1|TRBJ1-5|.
TGCGCCAGCAGCTTGGACGGAACTAGCAATCAGCCCCAGCATTTT
CASSLDGTSNQPQHF
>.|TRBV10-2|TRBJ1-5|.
TGCGCCAGCAGTGGGGGCAATCAGCCCCAGCATTTT
CASSGGNQPQHF
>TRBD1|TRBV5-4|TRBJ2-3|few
TGTGCCAGCAGCTTGGGTGGGACAGGGGGCGATACGCAGTATTTT
CASSLGGTGGDTQYF
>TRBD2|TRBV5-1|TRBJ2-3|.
TGCGCCAGCAGCCCGGATGGTCGGGGGGGAAAGACAGATACGCAGTATTTT
CASSPDGRGGKTDTQYF
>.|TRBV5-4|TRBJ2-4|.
TGTGCCAGCAGCTCCAAGACGGTCGAAGCCAAAAACATTCAGTACTTC
CASSSKTVEAKNIQYF
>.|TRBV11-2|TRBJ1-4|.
TGTGCCAGCAGGGCCGGGCCAGATGAAAAACTGTTTTTT
CASRAGPDEKLFF
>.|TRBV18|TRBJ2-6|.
TGTGCCAGCTCACCGAGGGGGGGCCACTCTGGGGCCAACGTCCTGACTTTC
CASSPRGGHSGANVLTF
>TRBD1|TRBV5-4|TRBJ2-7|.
TGTGCCAGCAGCAAGGACAGGGGCGAGCAGTACTTC
CASSKDRGEQYF
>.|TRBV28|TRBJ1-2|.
TGTGCCAGCAGATACAACTATGGCTACACCTTC
CASRYNYGYTF
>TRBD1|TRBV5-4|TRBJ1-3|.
TGTGCCAGCAGCCGGGGGGGACAGGGATCTGGAAACACCATATATTTT
CASSRGGQGSGNTIYF
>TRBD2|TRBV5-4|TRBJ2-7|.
TGTGCCAGCAGCTTCGAAGCGGGAGCTAACGAGCAGTACTTC
CASSFEAGANEQYF
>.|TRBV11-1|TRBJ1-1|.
TGTGCCAGCAGCGAGGAAGGCCTCACTGAAGCTTTCTTT
CASSEEGLTEAFF
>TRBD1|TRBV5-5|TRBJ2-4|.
TGTGCCAGCACCGCAGGGGGCAGCGGAAACATTCAGTACTTC
CASTAGGSGNIQYF
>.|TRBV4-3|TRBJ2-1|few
TGCGCCAGCAGCCAAGGGGTGTCCTACAATGAGCAGTTCTTC
CASSQGVSYNEQFF
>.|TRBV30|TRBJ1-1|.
TGTGCCTGGAGTCAGTACATGAACACTGAAGCTTTCTTT
CAWSQYMNTEAFF
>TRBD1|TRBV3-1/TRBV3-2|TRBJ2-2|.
TGTGCCAGCAGCCAGTCGGACAGGGGGGCTGGGGAGCTGTTTTTT
CASSQSDRGAGELFF
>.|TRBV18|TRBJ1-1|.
TGTGCCAGCTCTAGGGGGGCGGACACTGAAGCTTTCTTT
CASSRGADTEAFF
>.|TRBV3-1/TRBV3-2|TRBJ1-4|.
TGTGCCAGCAGCCAGGGGGCCGTTACGCCCCCTAATGAAAAACTGTTTTTT
CASSQGAVTPPNEKLFF
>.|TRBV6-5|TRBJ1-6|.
TGTGCCAGCAGTTACTCGGGGAGCTCCTATAATTCACCCCTCCACTTT
CASSYSGSSYNSPLHF
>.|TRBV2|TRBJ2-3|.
TGTGCCAGCAGGGGGGGGATCCCAGGGGCAGATACGCAGTATTTT
CASRGGIPGADTQYF
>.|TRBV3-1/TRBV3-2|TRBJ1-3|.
TGTGCCAGCAGCCCCCCAGGGGTGCTGGGAAACACCATATATTTT
CASSPPGVLGNTIYF
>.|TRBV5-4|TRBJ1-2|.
TGTGCCAGCAGCCCAGTGGATATGGGCTATGGCTACACCTTC
CASSPVDMGYGYTF
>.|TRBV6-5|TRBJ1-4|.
TGTGCCAGCAAGGGACAAAATGAAAAACTGTTTTTT
CASKGQNEKLFF
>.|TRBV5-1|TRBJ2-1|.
TGCGCCAGCAGCGTCGACGGTACGAACTACAATGAGCAGTTCTTC
CASSVDGTNYNEQFF
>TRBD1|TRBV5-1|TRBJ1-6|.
TGCGCCAGCAGCTCCTACAGGGGCCCGGACTCCTATAATTCACCCCTCCACTTT
CASSSYRGPDSYNSPLHF
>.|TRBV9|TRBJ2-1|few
TGTGCCAGCAGCGGACGAAGGGACGGTCAAAATGAGCAGTTCTTC
CASSGRRDGQNEQFF
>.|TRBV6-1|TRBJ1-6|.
TGTGCCAGCAGCGAACGGGGGGCGAAGGTCGACTCACCCCTCCACTTT
CASSERGAKVDSPLHF
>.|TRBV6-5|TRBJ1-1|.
TGTGCCAGCAGTTACTCGAAATACGTCCCTCACACTGAAGCTTTCTTT
CASSYSKYVPHTEAFF
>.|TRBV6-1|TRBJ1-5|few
TGTGCCAGCAGTGATGATTGGGGGTTCCAGCCCCAGCATTTT
CASSDDWGFQPQHF
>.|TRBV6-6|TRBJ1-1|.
TGTGCCAGCAGTTACGATGTGGTAGTGAACACTGAAGCTTTCTTT
CASSYDVVVNTEAFF
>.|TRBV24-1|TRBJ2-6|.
TGTGCCACCAGAGATAACTCTGGGGCCAACGTCCTGACTTTC
CATRDNSGANVLTF
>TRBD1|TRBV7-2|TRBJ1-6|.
TGTGCCAGCAGCCCGGGGCCGGGACAGAACAATTCACCCCTCCACTTT
CASSPGPGQNNSPLHF
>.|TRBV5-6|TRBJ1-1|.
TGTGCCAGCAGCTTGTTGGGGCCCACTGAAGCTTTCTTT
CASSLLGPTEAFF
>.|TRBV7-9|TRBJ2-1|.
TGTGCCAGCAGCCTGTACGAGGGGGCGGGGTCGAATGAGCAGTTCTTC
CASSLYEGAGSNEQFF
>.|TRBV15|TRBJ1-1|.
TGTGCCACCAGCAGAGATCCCCTGAACACTGAAGCTTTCTTT
CATSRDPLNTEAFF
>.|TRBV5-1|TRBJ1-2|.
TGCGCCAGCAGCTTGGAGTCTCCAAACTATGGCTACACCTTC
CASSLESPNYGYTF
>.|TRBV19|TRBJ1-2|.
TGTGCCAGTAGTATAGGTAGAGATGCCCCCTATGGCTACACCTTC
CASSIGRDAPYGYTF
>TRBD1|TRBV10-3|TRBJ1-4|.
TGTGCCATCAGGGCCGGGACAGAGAATGAAAAACTGTTTTTT
CAIRAGTENEKLFF
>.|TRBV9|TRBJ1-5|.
TGTGCCAGCAGCGTAGAAGCCGATGGGCAGCCCCAGCATTTT
CASSVEADGQPQHF
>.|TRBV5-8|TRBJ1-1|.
TGTGCCAGCAGCCCGGGGACCCTGGGGAACACTGAAGCTTTCTTT
CASSPGTLGNTEAFF
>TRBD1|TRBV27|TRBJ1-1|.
TGTGCCAGCAGTTACACAGACAGGGTCCCTGAAGCTTTCTTT
CASSYTDRVPEAFF
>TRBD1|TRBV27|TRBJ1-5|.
TGTGCCAGCAGTTCGGACAGGGGCGGGCAGCCCCAGCATTTT
CASSSDRGGQPQHF
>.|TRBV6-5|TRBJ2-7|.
TGTGCCAGCAGTCACTCCTACGAGCAGTACTTC
CASSHSYEQYF
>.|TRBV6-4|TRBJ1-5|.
TGTGCCAGCAGTAACAGGGATGGCAATCAGCCCCAGCATTTT
CASSNRDGNQPQHF
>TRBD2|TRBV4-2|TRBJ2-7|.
TGTGCCAGCAGCCCTGCACCCCGGGGGGGCCTCCACGAGCAGTACTTC
CASSPAPRGGLHEQYF
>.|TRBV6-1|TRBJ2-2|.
TGTGCCAGCAGCCATACCGGGGAGCTGTTTTTT
CASSHTGELFF
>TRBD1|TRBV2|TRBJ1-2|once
TGTGCCAGCAGCGGGGACAGGGGTCATGGCTACACCTTC
CASSGDRGHGYTF
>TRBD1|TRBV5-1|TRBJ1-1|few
TGCGCCAGCAGCTCCGGACAGGGCTACACTGAAGCTTTCTTT
CASSSGQGYTEAFF
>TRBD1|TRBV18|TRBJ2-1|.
TGTGCCAGCTCCCGGACAGGGTATTACAATGAGCAGTTCTTC
CASSRTGYYNEQFF
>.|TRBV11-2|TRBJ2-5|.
TGTGCCAGCAGCCATGGAGGGGTCGAGGAGACCCAGTACTTC
CASSHGGVEETQYF
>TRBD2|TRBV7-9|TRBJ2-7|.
TGTGCCAGCAGCTTGCTAGCGGGAGTCTACGAGCAGTACTTC
CASSLLAGVYEQYF